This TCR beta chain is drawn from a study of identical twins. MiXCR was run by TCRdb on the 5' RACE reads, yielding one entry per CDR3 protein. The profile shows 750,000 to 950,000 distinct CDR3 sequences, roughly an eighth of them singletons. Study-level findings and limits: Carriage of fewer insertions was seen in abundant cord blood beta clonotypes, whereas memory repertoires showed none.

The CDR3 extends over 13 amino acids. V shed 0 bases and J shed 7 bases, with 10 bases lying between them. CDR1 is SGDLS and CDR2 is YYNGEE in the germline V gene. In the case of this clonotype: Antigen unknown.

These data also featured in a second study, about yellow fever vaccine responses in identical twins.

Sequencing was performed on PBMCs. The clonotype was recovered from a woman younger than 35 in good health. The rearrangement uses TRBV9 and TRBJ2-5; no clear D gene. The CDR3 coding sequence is TGTGCCAGCAGCGTAGGATTCTCAGGGACCCAGTACTTC. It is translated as CASSVGFSGTQYF. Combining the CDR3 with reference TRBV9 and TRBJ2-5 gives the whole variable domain DSGVTQTPKHLITATGQRVTLRCSPRSGDLSVYWYQQSLDQGLQFLIQYYNGEERAKGNILERFSAQQFPDLHSELNLSSLELGDSALYFCASSVGFSGTQYFGPGTRLLVL.